This paragraph covers one TCR beta chain sequence. Its antigen is currently unknown. The record originates from a study of OX40 agonist ivuxolimab in advanced cancers. About the research overall: Cancers in dose escalation were hepatocellular, melanoma, renal cell and head and neck. Partial responses were achieved by three patients: one hepatocellular carcinoma, two cutaneous melanoma. Findings of the study overall: Expanded clones were, on average, more numerous among CD8+ T cells than CD4+. Nonresponders, in some cases, also had low normalized T-cell clonal expansion.

The ends lost 6 bases at V and 8 bases at J; junction bases unmatched: 13. The CDR3 loop spans 16 amino acids. Germline V gene sequence: CDR1 LNHDA, CDR2 SQIVND (reference sequence). Some clones are missing from TCRdb's copy, which holds only in-frame ones; the method was immunoSEQ multiplex PCR. The repertoire has just under 100,000 clones, around 94% of them found once; the top ten carry around 0.18%. This sequence originates from an adult with an advanced solid tumor such as melanoma, head and neck, liver or kidney cancer. The sequences come from CD4+ or CD8+ T cells sorted from blood, collected in a trial of the OX40 agonist ivuxolimab. The rearrangement uses TRBV19 and TRBJ2-1, with 10 nucleotides matching TRBD1. Here the CDR3 DNA reads TGTGCCAGTAGACCCCCCGGGACAGGGGATCCCTATGAGCAGTTCTTC. Translation gives CASRPPGTGDPYEQFF.